The 26 T cell receptor beta chains given below trace back to one sample, sequenced in a study of blood T cell repertoires in COVID-19. The table came from immunoSEQ multiplex PCR; TCRdb's copy has only in-frame clones and leaves some out. The top ten hold 1.5% to 2% of the sample, which has some 500,000 clones, roughly 90% seen once. Source material: PBMCs or T cells enriched from blood (not recorded which). All receptors come from a woman between 35 and 50 years old who had recovered from COVID-19.

V gene TRBV11-3 combines with J gene TRBJ2-5, with TRBD1 as a possible D gene (6 bases). V lost 4 bases and J 5 bases, leaving 17 bases between the germline ends. This CDR3 contains 15 residues. The germline V gene has CDR1 SGHNT and CDR2 YENEEA. CDR3 region: CASSSIQGGRETQYF. DNA of the CDR3: TGTGCCAGCAGCTCTATACAGGGTGGAAGGGAGACCCAGTACTTC.

CDR3 sequence: CASSPGGTKNTGELFF. The CDR3 DNA reads TGTGCCAGCAGCCCGGGTGGGACAAAGAACACCGGGGAGCTGTTTTTT. The genes are TRBV5-4 and TRBJ2-2; perhaps TRBD1 as D (6 bases). From germline, CDR1 is SGHNT and CDR2 YYREEE (reference sequence). The CDR3 has 16 residues. Trimming cost V 4 bases and J 1 base, with 14 bases left between them. The complete variable domain, with remaining parts taken from reference TRBV5-4 and TRBJ2-2, reads ETGVTQSPTHLIKTRGQQVTLRCSSQSGHNTVSWYQQALGQGPQFIFQYYREEENGRGNFPPRFSGLQFPNYSSELNVNALELDDSALYLCASSPGGTKNTGELFFGEGSRLTVL.

This chain connects TRBV10-3 to TRBJ2-1; weak D call: TRBD2 (6 bases). In germline, CDR1 is ENHRY, CDR2 SYGVKD. Trimming removed 7 bases from V and 5 bases from J, with 15 bases in between. This CDR3 has 14 amino acids. In nucleotides, the CDR3 is TGTGCCATCATAACCCCCGGGAGTCACAATGAGCAGTTCTTC. This encodes CAIITPGSHNEQFF.

The J gene is TRBJ1-5, the V gene TRBV4-2, with D hard to call. The V end was cut by 2 bases, the J end by 2 bases, with 16 bases between. The CDR3 sequence is 17 residues long. Germline loops: CDR1 LGHNA, CDR2 YNFKEQ. The chain's CDR3 is CASSQLPGQTGNQPQHF. CDR3 sequence (DNA): TGTGCCAGCAGCCAACTCCCTGGGCAGACCGGCAATCAGCCCCAGCATTTT.

This clone was seen more than once but under ten times. The chain joins TRBV3-1 (or the pseudogene TRBV3-2) to TRBJ2-1; 10 bases map to TRBD2. The V gene's germline CDR1 is LGHDT and CDR2 YNNKEL (reference sequence). Trimming at V came to 4 bases and at J to 9 bases, leaving 12 bases not matched to a gene. The CDR3 covers 16 residues. The CDR3 is CASSPSGSQPHTEQFF. DNA of the CDR3: TGTGCCAGCAGCCCTAGCGGGAGCCAACCCCACACTGAGCAGTTCTTC.

This clone has a handful of counts. This rearrangement joins TRBV24-1 to TRBJ2-3, with TRBD1 matching over 9 bases. Trimming took 5 bases from V and 2 from J; bases not matched to a gene: 7. This CDR3 has 16 amino acids. Germline V gene data show CDR1 as KGHDR and CDR2 as SFDVKD. The CDR3 region is CATSGPGQGTTDTQYF. DNA of the CDR3: TGTGCCACCAGTGGGCCGGGACAGGGAACCACAGATACGCAGTATTTT.

This chain uses TRBV24-1 with TRBJ2-1; tentative D call: TRBD2 (7 bases). The CDR3 consists of 16 residues. The germline V and J ends were trimmed by 3 bases and 4 bases, with 15 bases remaining between them. Germline CDR1 KGHDR, CDR2 SFDVKD. The CDR3 DNA is TGTGCCACCAGTGATGGGGGGGCGCCCCGGTACAATGAGCAGTTCTTC. Its translation is CATSDGGAPRYNEQFF.

The V call is TRBV24-1, the J call TRBJ2-5, with 7 bases fitting TRBD1. In germline, CDR1 is KGHDR, CDR2 SFDVKD. Losses at the gene ends were 9 bases for V and 7 bases for J; bases not matched to a gene: 7. The CDR3 runs 12 residues. The DNA of the CDR3 is TGTGCCACCGCCCAGGGGGTCGGGACCCAGTACTTC. The encoded protein is CATAQGVGTQYF.

This chain links TRBV25-1 with TRBJ2-7; D is unresolved. Germline CDR1 and CDR2: MGHDK and SYGVNS. V was pared by 2 bases and J by 2 bases, with 7 bases between. The CDR3 covers 13 residues. CDR3 sequence (DNA): TGTGCCAGCAGTGAAATTCTAGCCTACGAGCAGTACTTC. It yields the protein CASSEILAYEQYF.

The J gene is TRBJ1-2, the V gene TRBV29-1, with D maybe TRBD1 (6 bases). Germline assignment: CDR1 SQVTM and CDR2 ANQGSEA. The CDR3 sequence is 12 residues long. Trimming took 7 bases from V and 6 from J, leaving 15 bases between them. CDR3 nucleotides: TGCAGCGCAGACTCCCCAGGGGATGGCTACACCTTC. It encodes CSADSPGDGYTF.

The CDR3 reads CASSTRQAGNTEAFF. The CDR3 DNA sequence: TGTGCCAGTAGTACCAGACAGGCGGGGAACACTGAAGCTTTCTTT. The chain carries TRBV19 and TRBJ1-1, with D maybe TRBD1 (6 bases). Trimming took off 4 bases at V and 1 base at J, with 13 bases between the two ends. CDR1 LNHDA and CDR2 SQIVND come from the germline V gene (reference sequence). This CDR3 comprises 15 residues.

The rearrangement uses TRBV29-1 and TRBJ2-3; D perhaps matches TRBD1 (6 bases). V shed 6 bases and J shed 6 bases, with 22 bases lying between them. The length of the CDR3 is 15 residues. From germline, CDR1 is SQVTM and CDR2 ANQGSEA. Here the CDR3 reads CSVDQGSGIPDTQYF. The DNA for the CDR3 is TGCAGCGTGGATCAGGGGAGCGGAATACCCGATACGCAGTATTTT.

This clone has a handful of counts. For the CDR3, the DNA is TGCGCCAGCAGCTTGGGCGGGGGCACAGATACGCAGTATTTT. Translation gives CASSLGGGTDTQYF. The chain uses TRBV5-1 and TRBJ2-3; a possible D gene is TRBD2 (6 bases). V lost 0 bases to trimming and J lost 1 base, with 6 bases between them. The CDR3 runs to 14 residues. Germline assignment: CDR1 SGHRS and CDR2 YFSETQ.

This clone was seen a single time. The chain recombines TRBV11-2 with TRBJ1-3; TRBD1 matches 12 bases. Germline V lookup: CDR1 SGHAT, CDR2 FQNNGV. V was clipped by 5 bases and J by 8 bases; unmatched bases: 13. This CDR3 has 17 amino acids. The CDR3 is CASSPAGGTGGEDTIYF. The CDR3 coding sequence is TGTGCCAGCAGCCCCGCTGGGGGGACAGGGGGCGAAGACACCATATATTTT.

The V and J genes are TRBV5-4 and TRBJ2-7, with TRBD2 matching over 7 bases. This CDR3 contains 15 residues. Germline-derived CDR1 and CDR2 are SGHNT and YYREEE (reference sequence). V shed 4 bases and J 1 base; nucleotides not matched to a gene: 8. The CDR3 region has the DNA TGTGCCAGCAGCGCCCCTGACGGGAGGTCCTACGAGCAGTACTTC. Amino acids: CASSAPDGRSYEQYF.

CDR3 sequence: CASSVGPSGQTYEQYF. The CDR3 region has the DNA TGTGCCAGCAGCGTAGGCCCTAGCGGGCAAACCTACGAGCAGTACTTC. This chain uses TRBV9 with TRBJ2-7; the match to TRBD2 covers 8 bases. The junction had 7 bases not matched to a gene; V was cut back by 0 bases and J by 2 bases. There are 16 residues in the CDR3. The germline CDR1 and CDR2 sequences are SGDLS and YYNGEE.

The chain couples TRBV10-3 to TRBJ1-2; D may be TRBD1 (5 bases). The CDR3 has 13 amino acids. Germline values: CDR1 ENHRY, CDR2 SYGVKD. V was clipped by 7 bases and J by 5 bases, with 14 bases between them. The CDR3 DNA is TGTGCCATCACCAGGGACTTTTTGTATGGCTACACCTTC. Protein: CAITRDFLYGYTF.

This chain uses TRBV19 with TRBJ2-2; D perhaps matches TRBD1 (5 bases). Germline V gene data show CDR1 as LNHDA and CDR2 as SQIVND (reference sequence). Trimming removed 4 bases from V and 7 bases from J, with 19 bases in between. The CDR3 is 16 amino acids. In nucleotides, the CDR3 is TGTGCCAGTAGTAGTCCGATTGGGGCGCAGGTCGGGGAGCTGTTTTTT. Encoded protein: CASSSPIGAQVGELFF.

The V gene is TRBV7-6, the J gene TRBJ1-3, with 9 bases aligning to TRBD1. This CDR3 contains 18 residues. Looked up from germline, CDR1 is SGHVS and CDR2 is FNYEAQ. The junction had 11 bases not matched to a gene; V was cut back by 3 bases and J by 2 bases. The CDR3, as DNA: TGTGCCAGCAGCTTGGGACGGACAGGGGAGTATGCTGGAAACACCATATATTTT. It specifies CASSLGRTGEYAGNTIYF. The complete variable domain, with remaining parts taken from reference TRBV7-6 and TRBJ1-3, reads GAGVSQSPRYKVTKRGQDVALRCDPISGHVSLYWYRQALGQGPEFLTYFNYEAQQDKSGLPNDRFSAERPEGSISTLTIQRTEQRDSAMYRCASSLGRTGEYAGNTIYFGEGSWLTVV.

V gene TRBV19 combines with J gene TRBJ1-5; 10 bases map to TRBD1. The CDR3 sequence is 15 residues long. V was pared by 4 bases and J by 7 bases, with 7 bases of the junction left unmatched. CDR1 and CDR2 (germline): LNHDA, SQIVND (reference sequence). This CDR3 is CASSRDRGVSQPQHF. The CDR3 DNA follows: TGTGCCAGTAGTAGGGACAGGGGAGTATCCCAGCCCCAGCATTTT.

The CDR3 DNA sequence: TGTGCCAGCAGCCCCCCCGAGGGTTTCAACTACAATGAGCAGTTCTTC. Translated, it gives CASSPPEGFNYNEQFF. The chain links TRBV7-2 to TRBJ2-1, with a tentative D call TRBD2 (5 bases). The CDR3 runs to 16 residues. The V gene's germline CDR1 is SGHTA and CDR2 FQGNSA. The germline V and J ends were trimmed by 5 bases and 3 bases, with 17 bases remaining between them.

The genes are TRBV18 and TRBJ2-1; 7 bases are shared with TRBD1. The CDR3 contains 18 residues. The germline V gene encodes CDR1 KGHSH and CDR2 LQKENI. V shed 8 bases and J 7 bases; nucleotides not matched to a gene: 23. The CDR3 sequence is CASTSPGLLVKDRNEQFF. As DNA, the CDR3 is TGTGCCAGCACGTCACCGGGTTTGTTAGTAAAGGACAGGAATGAGCAGTTCTTC. The full variable domain, completed using reference TRBV18 and TRBJ2-1, is NAGVMQNPRHLVRRRGQEARLRCSPMKGHSHVYWYRQLPEEGLKFMVYLQKENIIDESGMPKERFSAEFPKEGPSILRIQQVVRGDSAAYFCASTSPGLLVKDRNEQFFGPGTRLTVL.

This clone was observed a few times. The rearrangement uses TRBV12-3 or TRBV12-4 and TRBJ1-1; no clear D gene. V dropped 3 bases and J dropped 0 bases, with 5 bases sitting between them. This CDR3 region has 13 residues. The CDR3 protein is CASSFAMNTEAFF. The CDR3, as DNA: TGTGCCAGCAGTTTTGCGATGAACACTGAAGCTTTCTTT.

V usage is TRBV28 and J usage is TRBJ2-7; D not resolved. Trimming left V 6 bases short and J 4 bases short, with 7 bases between. The CDR3 contains 11 residues. CDR1 and CDR2 (germline): MDHEN, SYDVKM. CDR3 protein: CASSIGYEQYF. The DNA for the CDR3 is TGTGCCAGCAGCATCGGGTACGAGCAGTACTTC.

As regards this clone: A much larger clonotype is one base distant, so this may be a read error. The chain combines TRBV5-1 with TRBJ1-1, with 9 bases aligning to TRBD1. This CDR3 contains 14 residues. J was trimmed by 3 bases and V by 3 bases; bases with no gene match: 3. Germline loops: CDR1 SGHRS, CDR2 YFSETQ. Here the CDR3 DNA reads TGCGCCAGCAGCTGGGGACAGGGAGACACTGAAGCTTTCTTT. Its translation: CASSWGQGDTEAFF.

CDR3 amino acids: CASSLETSFSGNTIYF. CDR3 DNA sequence: TGTGCCAGCAGCTTAGAGACTTCTTTCTCTGGAAACACCATATATTTT. The gene calls are TRBV13 and TRBJ1-3; D is undetermined. Trimming took off 1 base at V and 0 bases at J, with 10 bases between the two ends. CDR3 length equals 16 residues. Germline lookup yields CDR1 PRHDT and CDR2 FYEKMQ (reference sequence).